This record looks at one T cell receptor beta chain sequence and its context. Its antigen is still unknown. This sample stems from a study of identical twins. The study, taken as a whole, reports: Findings came from cross-sectional statistics, without long-term follow-up of donors. Excess sharing by twins proved weaker in beta out-of-frame sequences.

Germline V lookup: CDR1 MGHRA, CDR2 YSYEKL. This CDR3 region has 14 residues. The trim removed 4 bases at V and 5 bases at J, leaving 6 bases unmatched. It was template switching that added a universal primer site, and there were unique molecular identifiers on the cDNA. TCRdb analysed the 5' RACE reads with MiXCR anew, one entry per CDR3 protein. The sample contains roughly 720,000 distinct CDR3 sequences, around a sixth of which appear only once. These data were also filed under a second study, of T cells expressing NK-cell markers. That paper adds: A handful of donors carried dominant NKG2C+ clonotypes that made up about 1.0-7.0% of their CD8+ T cells.

The gene calls are TRBV4-1 and TRBJ2-7; 9 positions agree with TRBD1. This sequence originates from a woman between 18 and 30 years old in good health. Sequenced input: PBMCs. The CDR3 here is CASSRQGVGNEQYF. CDR3 sequence (DNA): TGCGCCAGCAGCCGACAGGGGGTTGGGAACGAGCAGTACTTC.